These T cell receptor beta chains were read from a single sample in a study of blood T cell repertoires in COVID-19. Data came from immunoSEQ multiplex PCR; TCRdb stores just in-frame clones and leaves some out. The data contain fewer than 150,000 clones, approximately 86% of them singletons. Sequencing input: peripheral blood. These receptors came from a human donor in a cohort sampled during active COVID-19. CDR3s include the opening cysteine and the closing phenylalanine or tryptophan. A D gene is named only where the DNA matches it firmly. Only part of the rows carry a size: once, few, many, or a class if the clone is expanded.

d_gene	abundance	v_gene	j_gene	CDR3aa	CDR3nt
TRBD1	NA	TRBV15	TRBJ2-4	CATSSDRGTAKNIQYF	TGTGCCACCAGCAGTGACAGGGGTACTGCCAAAAACATTCAGTACTTC
TRBD1	few	TRBV5-1	TRBJ1-1	CASRLLTGQTEAFF	TGCGCCAGCAGACTTTTGACAGGGCAGACTGAAGCTTTCTTT
NA	NA	TRBV4-1	TRBJ1-4	CASSQGTRSPSTNEKLFF	TGCGCCAGCAGCCAGGGGACAAGGTCCCCCTCAACTAATGAAAAACTGTTTTTT
TRBD1	NA	TRBV6-4	TRBJ2-2	CASSDSLWGQGTGELFF	TGTGCCAGCAGTGACTCGTTGTGGGGACAGGGGACCGGGGAGCTGTTTTTT
TRBD1	NA	TRBV6-4	TRBJ1-1	CATRTGRGSTEAFF	TGTGCCACCCGGACAGGGCGCGGGAGCACTGAAGCTTTCTTT
TRBD1	NA	TRBV5-1	TRBJ2-7	CASSLGAGGAGEQYF	TGCGCCAGCAGCTTGGGCGCAGGGGGCGCGGGGGAGCAGTACTTC
NA	NA	TRBV5-1	TRBJ1-2	CASSLEQISYGYTF	TGCGCCAGCAGCTTGGAACAGATCTCCTATGGCTACACCTTC
NA	NA	TRBV11-2	TRBJ1-3	CASSSGLSSGNTIYF	TGTGCCAGCAGCTCCGGACTGAGCTCTGGAAACACCATATATTTT
NA	once	TRBV28	TRBJ1-1	CASRRGGAINTEAFF	TGTGCCAGCAGGAGGGGGGGAGCCATAAACACTGAAGCTTTCTTT
NA	NA	TRBV5-5	TRBJ1-2	CASSSNRVVDGYTF	TGTGCCAGCAGCTCCAACAGGGTAGTGGATGGCTACACCTTC
TRBD2	NA	TRBV11-3	TRBJ2-2	CASSLDLWLAGGSGELFF	TGTGCCAGCAGCTTAGATCTCTGGCTAGCGGGAGGATCCGGGGAGCTGTTTTTT
NA	NA	TRBV7-9	TRBJ2-7	CASSSHPQGAEQYF	TGTGCCAGCAGCTCTCACCCCCAAGGAGCCGAGCAGTACTTC
NA	NA	TRBV6-5	TRBJ2-7	CASSYSLFPPSYEQYF	TGTGCCAGCAGTTACTCGTTGTTCCCCCCGTCCTACGAGCAGTACTTC
NA	NA	TRBV7-2	TRBJ1-1	CASSYHEGTEAFF	TGTGCCAGCAGCTACCATGAGGGTACTGAAGCTTTCTTT
TRBD1	NA	TRBV5-8	TRBJ2-7	CASSSGQGDVYEQYF	TGTGCCAGCAGCAGCGGACAGGGGGATGTCTACGAGCAGTACTTC
TRBD1	few	TRBV10-3	TRBJ1-6	CAISDPSLTGDNSPLHF	TGTGCCATCAGTGACCCGAGCCTGACAGGGGATAATTCACCCCTCCACTTT
NA	NA	TRBV30	TRBJ1-2	CAWSLSPTNYGYTF	TGTGCCTGGAGTCTTTCGCCTACTAACTATGGCTACACCTTC
NA	NA	TRBV25-1	TRBJ2-1	CASSESGSSYNEQFF	TGTGCCAGCAGTGAATCTGGTAGCTCCTACAATGAGCAGTTCTTC
NA	NA	TRBV28	TRBJ1-2	CASRTTGSHGYTF	TGTGCCAGCAGGACTACAGGGTCCCATGGCTACACCTTC
NA	NA	TRBV6-5	TRBJ2-5	CASVAPSQETQYF	TGTGCCAGCGTAGCTCCGTCGCAAGAGACCCAGTACTTC
TRBD1	NA	TRBV5-1	TRBJ1-2	CASSSRYPGQGVRNYGYTF	TGCGCCAGCAGCTCGAGATACCCGGGACAGGGAGTTCGTAACTATGGCTACACCTTC
TRBD2	once	TRBV7-9	TRBJ2-3	CASSLLASGGTDTQYF	TGTGCCAGCAGCTTACTAGCTAGCGGGGGCACAGATACGCAGTATTTT
NA	once	TRBV20-1	TRBJ1-2	CSAPLSYGYTF	TGCAGTGCACCCCTATCCTATGGCTACACCTTC
TRBD1	NA	TRBV5-1	TRBJ2-7	CASSERDRGYEQYF	TGCGCCAGCAGCGAACGGGACAGGGGCTACGAGCAGTACTTC
NA	once	TRBV9	TRBJ2-4	CASSVTPDLNIQYF	TGTGCCAGCAGCGTGACTCCGGATTTAAACATTCAGTACTTC
NA	few	TRBV24-1	TRBJ2-1	CATRGYNEQFF	TGTGCCACCCGGGGATACAATGAGCAGTTCTTC
NA	NA	TRBV12-5	TRBJ2-3	CASGSGDTDTQYF	TGTGCTAGTGGATCAGGGGACACAGATACGCAGTATTTT
TRBD2	NA	TRBV11-2	TRBJ2-7	CASTLGLAGYEQYF	TGTGCCAGCACCTTGGGACTAGCCGGTTACGAGCAGTACTTC
NA	once	TRBV11-3	TRBJ2-6	CASSSRFLGANVLTF	TGTGCCAGCAGCTCGCGATTCCTCGGGGCCAACGTCCTGACTTTC
TRBD2	NA	TRBV6-2/TRBV6-3	TRBJ2-3	CASSHSPTSGSITDTQYF	TGTGCCAGCAGTCACTCCCCGACTAGCGGGAGCATCACAGATACGCAGTATTTT
NA	few	TRBV5-4	TRBJ1-1	CASSLRGTNTEAFF	TGTGCCAGCAGTCTCCGGGGGACGAACACTGAAGCTTTCTTT
TRBD1	NA	TRBV12-5	TRBJ1-5	CASGLTQGQGSNQPQHF	TGTGCTAGTGGTTTGACGCAAGGACAGGGGAGCAATCAGCCCCAGCATTTT
NA	NA	TRBV11-3	TRBJ2-3	CASSLDGRGGIGTQYF	TGTGCCAGCAGCTTAGATGGGAGGGGGGGCATCGGTACGCAGTATTTT
NA	NA	TRBV14	TRBJ1-1	CASSRREITEAFF	TGTGCCAGCAGCCGAAGGGAGATCACTGAAGCTTTCTTT